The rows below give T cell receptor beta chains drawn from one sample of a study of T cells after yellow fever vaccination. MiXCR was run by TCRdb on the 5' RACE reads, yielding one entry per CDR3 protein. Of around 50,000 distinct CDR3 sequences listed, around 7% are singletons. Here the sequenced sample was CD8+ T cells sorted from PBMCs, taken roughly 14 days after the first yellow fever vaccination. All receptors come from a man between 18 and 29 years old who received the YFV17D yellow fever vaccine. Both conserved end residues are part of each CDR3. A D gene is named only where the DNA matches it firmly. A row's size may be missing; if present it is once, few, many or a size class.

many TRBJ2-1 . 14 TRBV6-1 CASSGGGASAEQFF TGTGCCAGCAGTGGGGGGGGCGCTTCTGCTGAGCAGTTCTTC
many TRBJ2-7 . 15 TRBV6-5 CASSYTTLGISEQYF TGTGCCAGCAGTTATACGACCCTTGGGATCTCCGAGCAGTACTTC
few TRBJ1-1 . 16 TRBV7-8 CASSFGSGSSNTEAFF TGTGCCAGCAGCTTCGGCTCCGGCTCTTCGAACACTGAAGCTTTCTTT
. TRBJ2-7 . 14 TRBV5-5 CASSPRPRCYEQYF TGTGCCAGCAGCCCTCGACCCCGCTGCTACGAGCAGTACTTC
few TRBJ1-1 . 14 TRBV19 CASSMSGGGTEAFF TGTGCCAGTAGTATGTCCGGGGGTGGCACTGAAGCTTTCTTT
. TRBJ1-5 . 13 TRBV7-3 CASSRTVNQPQHF TGTGCCAGCAGTCGGACAGTAAATCAGCCCCAGCATTTT
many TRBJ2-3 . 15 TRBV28 CASSLGGTSTDTQYF TGTGCCAGCAGTTTAGGGGGGACTAGCACAGATACGCAGTATTTT
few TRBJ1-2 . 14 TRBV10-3 CAISGGGGAYGYTF TGTGCCATCTCGGGCGGGGGGGGCGCCTATGGCTACACCTTC
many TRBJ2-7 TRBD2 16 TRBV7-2 CASSPGLAGDSYEQYF TGTGCCAGCAGCCCAGGACTAGCGGGGGACTCCTACGAGCAGTACTTC
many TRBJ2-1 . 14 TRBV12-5 CASVGDSSYNEQFF TGTGCTAGTGTGGGGGACTCCAGCTACAATGAGCAGTTCTTC
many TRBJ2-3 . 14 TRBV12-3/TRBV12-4 CASSPTEGEAPRYF TGTGCCAGCAGTCCCACCGAGGGGGAGGCGCCGCGGTATTTT
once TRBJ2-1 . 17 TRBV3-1 CASSQEASRAYNNEQFF TGTGCCAGCAGCCAAGAGGCCAGCAGGGCATATAACAATGAGCAGTTCTTC
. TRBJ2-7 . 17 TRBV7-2 CASSLAGGPGVTYEQYF TGTGCCAGCAGCTTAGCAGGTGGCCCAGGGGTAACCTACGAGCAGTACTTC
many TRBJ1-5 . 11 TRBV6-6 CASSYGEPQHF TGTGCCAGCAGTTACGGGGAGCCCCAGCATTTT
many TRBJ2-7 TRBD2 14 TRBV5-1 CASSSARGGYEQYF TGCGCCAGCAGCTCTGCCCGGGGGGGCTACGAGCAGTACTTC
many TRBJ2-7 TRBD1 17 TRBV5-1 CASSSAGTGILGYEQYF TGCGCCAGCAGCTCCGCCGGGACAGGGATTTTAGGCTACGAGCAGTACTTC
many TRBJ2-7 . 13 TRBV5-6 CASSLADGYEQYF TGTGCCAGCAGCTTGGCTGACGGCTACGAGCAGTACTTC
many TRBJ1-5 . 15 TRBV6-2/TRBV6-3 CASSYFQGLNQPQHF TGTGCCAGCAGTTACTTCCAGGGTTTAAATCAGCCCCAGCATTTT
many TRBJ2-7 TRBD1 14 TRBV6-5 CASSYSGTVDEQYF TGTGCCAGCAGTTACTCCGGGACAGTGGACGAGCAGTACTTC
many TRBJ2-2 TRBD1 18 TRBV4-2 CASSQDAVGRGRSGELFF TGTGCCAGCAGCCAAGATGCGGTAGGCAGGGGGCGCTCCGGGGAGCTGTTTTTT
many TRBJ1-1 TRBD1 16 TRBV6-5 CASSLARDRPNTEAFF TGTGCCAGCTCCCTCGCCCGGGACAGACCTAACACTGAAGCTTTCTTT
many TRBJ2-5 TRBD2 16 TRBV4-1 CASSQITGTSGATQYF TGCGCCAGCAGCCAAATCACCGGGACTAGCGGGGCTACCCAGTACTTC
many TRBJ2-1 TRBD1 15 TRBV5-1 CASSSGTGEDNEQFF TGCGCCAGCAGCTCCGGGACAGGGGAAGACAATGAGCAGTTCTTC
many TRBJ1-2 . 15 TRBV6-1 CASSEALPGAYGYTF TGTGCCAGCAGTGAAGCGCTTCCGGGGGCCTATGGCTACACCTTC